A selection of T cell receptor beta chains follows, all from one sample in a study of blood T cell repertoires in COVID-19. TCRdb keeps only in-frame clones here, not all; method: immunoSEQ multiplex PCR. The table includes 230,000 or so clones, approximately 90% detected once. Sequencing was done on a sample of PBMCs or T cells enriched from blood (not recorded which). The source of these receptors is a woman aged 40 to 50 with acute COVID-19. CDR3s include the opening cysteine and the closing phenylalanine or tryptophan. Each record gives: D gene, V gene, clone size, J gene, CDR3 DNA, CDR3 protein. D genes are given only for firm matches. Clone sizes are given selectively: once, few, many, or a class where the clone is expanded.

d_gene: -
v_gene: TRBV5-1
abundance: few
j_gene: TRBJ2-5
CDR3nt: TGCGCCAGCAGCTTGGGGGCAACGAGCCAAGAGACCCAGTACTTC
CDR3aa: CASSLGATSQETQYF

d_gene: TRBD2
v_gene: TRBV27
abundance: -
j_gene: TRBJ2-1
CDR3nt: TGTGCCAGCAGTTTATTAGCGGGGGGTGGGGATGAGCAGTTCTTC
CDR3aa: CASSLLAGGGDEQFF

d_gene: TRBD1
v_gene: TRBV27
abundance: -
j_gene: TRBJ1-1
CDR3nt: TGTGCCAGCAGCAGTACAGGGGTTCTAGCTTTCTTT
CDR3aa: CASSSTGVLAFF

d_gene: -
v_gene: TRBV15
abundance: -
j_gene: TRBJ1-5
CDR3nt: TGTGCCACCAGCGCATTCGGGGGGCATCAGCCCCAGCATTTT
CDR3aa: CATSAFGGHQPQHF

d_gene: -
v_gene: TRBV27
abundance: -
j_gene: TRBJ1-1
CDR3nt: TGTGCCAGCAGTTTATCCGACAGCTTTGAAGCTTTCTTT
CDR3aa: CASSLSDSFEAFF

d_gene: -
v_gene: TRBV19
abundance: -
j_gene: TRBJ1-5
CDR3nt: TGTGCCAGTAGCCTAATGGAGGATCAGCCCCAGCATTTT
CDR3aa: CASSLMEDQPQHF

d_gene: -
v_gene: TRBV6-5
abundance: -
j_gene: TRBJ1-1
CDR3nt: TGTGCCAGCAGTTACTCTACTCCAGGGTTAAACACTGAAGCTTTCTTT
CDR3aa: CASSYSTPGLNTEAFF

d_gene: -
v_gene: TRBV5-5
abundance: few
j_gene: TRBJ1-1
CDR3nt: TGTGCCAGCAGCTTCTTAGATAACACTGAAGCTTTCTTT
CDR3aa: CASSFLDNTEAFF

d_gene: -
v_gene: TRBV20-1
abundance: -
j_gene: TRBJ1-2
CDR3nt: TGCAGTGCTAGAGATGGACATTTTTTCTTC
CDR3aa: CSARDGHFFF

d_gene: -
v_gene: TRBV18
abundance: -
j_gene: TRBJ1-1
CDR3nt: TGTGCCAGCTCCTCTCAAACAGGGTTTTCGGGGAACACTGAAGCTTTCTTT
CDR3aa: CASSSQTGFSGNTEAFF

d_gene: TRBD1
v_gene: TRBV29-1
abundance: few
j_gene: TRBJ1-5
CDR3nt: TGCAGCGTTGAAGAAGGGACAGGGGGGAGCCAGCCCCAGCATTTT
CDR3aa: CSVEEGTGGSQPQHF

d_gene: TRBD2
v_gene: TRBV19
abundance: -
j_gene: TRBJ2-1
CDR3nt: TGTGCCAGTAGTATAGGTATAGGGTTAGCGGGCTCCTACAATGAGCAGTTCTTC
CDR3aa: CASSIGIGLAGSYNEQFF

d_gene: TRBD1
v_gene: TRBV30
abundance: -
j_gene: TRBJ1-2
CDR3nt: TGTGCCTGGAATACCGGGACGGGCGAGACAGGGTTTAACTATGGCTACACCTTC
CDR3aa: CAWNTGTGETGFNYGYTF

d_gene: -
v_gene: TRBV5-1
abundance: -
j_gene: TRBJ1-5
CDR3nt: TGCGCCAGCAGCTTGTCCGGGACAACTTCCCAGCCCCAGCATTTT
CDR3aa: CASSLSGTTSQPQHF

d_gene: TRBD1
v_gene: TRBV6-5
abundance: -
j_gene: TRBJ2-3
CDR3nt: TGTGCCAGCAGTTACGGGACAGGGGGCGATACGCAGTATTTT
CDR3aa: CASSYGTGGDTQYF

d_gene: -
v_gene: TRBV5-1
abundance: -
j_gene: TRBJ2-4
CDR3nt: TGCGCCAGCAGCGTTGGAGGTATGGCAGGGGCAGCCAAAAACATTCAGTACTTC
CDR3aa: CASSVGGMAGAAKNIQYF

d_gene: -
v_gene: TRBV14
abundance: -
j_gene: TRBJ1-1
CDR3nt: TGTGCCAGCAGCCAAGGGTTCGGGGGATTGAACACTGAAGCTTTCTTT
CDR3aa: CASSQGFGGLNTEAFF

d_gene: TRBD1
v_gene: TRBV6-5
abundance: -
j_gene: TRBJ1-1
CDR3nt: TGTGCCAGCAGTTCCCGGGACAGGAACACTGAAGCTTTCTTT
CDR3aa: CASSSRDRNTEAFF

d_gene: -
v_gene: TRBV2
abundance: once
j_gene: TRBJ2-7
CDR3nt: TGTGCCAGCAGTCGAGGGGGTACCTCCTACGAGCAGTACTTC
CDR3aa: CASSRGGTSYEQYF

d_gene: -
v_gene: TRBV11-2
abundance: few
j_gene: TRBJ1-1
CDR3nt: TGTGCCAGCTCCCCGCTTCTCCAGTACGACACTGAAGCTTTCTTT
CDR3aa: CASSPLLQYDTEAFF

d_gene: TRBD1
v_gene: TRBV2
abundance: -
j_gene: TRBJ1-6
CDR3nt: TGTGCCAGCAGGCGACAGGGAGCAATTTATAATTCACCCCTCCACTTT
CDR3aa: CASRRQGAIYNSPLHF

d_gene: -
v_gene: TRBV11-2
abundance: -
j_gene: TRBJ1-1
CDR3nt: TGTGCCAGCAGCTCAACACTAGGGAACACTGAAGCTTTCTTT
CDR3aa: CASSSTLGNTEAFF

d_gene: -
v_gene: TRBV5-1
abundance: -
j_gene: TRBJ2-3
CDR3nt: TGCGCCAGCAGCCTTAGAGCTAACACAGATACGCAGTATTTT
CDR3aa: CASSLRANTDTQYF

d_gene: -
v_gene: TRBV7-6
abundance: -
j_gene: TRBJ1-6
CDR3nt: TGTGCCAGCAGCAGAAGAACTGATTCACCCCTCCACTTT
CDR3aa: CASSRRTDSPLHF

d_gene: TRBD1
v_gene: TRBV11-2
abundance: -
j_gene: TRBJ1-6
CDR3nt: TGTGCCAGCAGCTCCCACAGGGGTAACTCACCCCTCCACTTT
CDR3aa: CASSSHRGNSPLHF

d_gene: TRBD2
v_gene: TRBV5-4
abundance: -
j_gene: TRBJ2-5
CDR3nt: TGTGCCAGCAGCTTGAAGAGCGGGGGCCCTGCCGAGACCCAGTACTTC
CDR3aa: CASSLKSGGPAETQYF

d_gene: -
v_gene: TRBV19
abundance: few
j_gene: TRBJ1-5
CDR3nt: TGTGCCAGTAGTCAGGAGGGAAGTAACGGTAATCAGCCCCAGCATTTT
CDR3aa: CASSQEGSNGNQPQHF

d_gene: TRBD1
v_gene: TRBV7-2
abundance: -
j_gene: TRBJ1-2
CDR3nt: TGTGCCAGCAGCCCCGACAGGGCCCCTGGGCCTGGCTACACCTTC
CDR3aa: CASSPDRAPGPGYTF

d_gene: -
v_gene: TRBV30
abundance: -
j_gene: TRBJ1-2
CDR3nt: TGTGCCGGGATTCGAGGGTCATCCAACTATGGCTACACCTTC
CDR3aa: CAGIRGSSNYGYTF

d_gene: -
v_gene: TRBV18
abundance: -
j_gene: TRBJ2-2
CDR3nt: TGTGCCAGCTCACCAGGATCCGGGACCGGGGAGCTGTTTTTT
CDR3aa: CASSPGSGTGELFF

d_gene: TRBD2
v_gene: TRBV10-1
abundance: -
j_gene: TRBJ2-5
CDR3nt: TGCGCCAGCAGTGAGGCTAGCGGGGGGACTCAAGAGACCCAGTACTTC
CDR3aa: CASSEASGGTQETQYF

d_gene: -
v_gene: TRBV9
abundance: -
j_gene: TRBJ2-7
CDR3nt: TGTGCCAGCAGTACCGGAGGAAGGGTCGACGAGCAGTACTTC
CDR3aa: CASSTGGRVDEQYF

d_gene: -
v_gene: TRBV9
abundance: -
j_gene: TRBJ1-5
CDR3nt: TGTGCCAGCAGCGCGGACTGGAATCAGCCCCAGCATTTT
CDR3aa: CASSADWNQPQHF

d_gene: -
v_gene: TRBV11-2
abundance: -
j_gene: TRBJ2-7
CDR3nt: TGTGCCAGCAGCTCAGGGCTCAGCTCCTACGAGCAGTACTTC
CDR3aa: CASSSGLSSYEQYF

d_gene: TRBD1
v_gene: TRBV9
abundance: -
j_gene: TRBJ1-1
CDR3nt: TGTGCCAGCAGCGTGGGGACAGGGGGCGTTGGCACTGAAGCTTTCTTT
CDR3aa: CASSVGTGGVGTEAFF

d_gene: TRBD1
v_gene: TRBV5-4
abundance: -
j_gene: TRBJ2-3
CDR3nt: TGTGCCAGCAGTCCCCGGGACAGGACGGCAGATACGCAGTATTTT
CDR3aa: CASSPRDRTADTQYF

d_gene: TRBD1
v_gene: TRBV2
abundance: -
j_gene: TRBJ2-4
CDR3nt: TGTGCCAGCATTGGAGCACGGACAGGGAAAAACATTCAGTACTTC
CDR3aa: CASIGARTGKNIQYF

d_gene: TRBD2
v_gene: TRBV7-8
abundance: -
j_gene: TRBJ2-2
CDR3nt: TGTGCCAGCAGCTTATCGAGATGGCGAGCGGGGGAAGGGGAGCTGTTTTTT
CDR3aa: CASSLSRWRAGEGELFF

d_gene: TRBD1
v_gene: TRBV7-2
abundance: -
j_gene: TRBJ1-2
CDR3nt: TGTGCCAGCAGCCCGGGACAGGGGACGAGTGGCTACACCTTC
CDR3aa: CASSPGQGTSGYTF